Listed below are T cell receptor beta chains from one sample, sequenced in a study of blood T cell repertoires in COVID-19. The data were produced by immunoSEQ multiplex PCR, yet TCRdb's version contains in-frame clones alone and is incomplete. This sample carries some 280,000 clones, about 91% of them seen once, and the ten largest clones take 9.5% to 15%. The sample consisted of peripheral blood. These receptors all stem from a woman in her sixties with acute or convalescent COVID-19. Both conserved end residues are part of each CDR3. The D gene is left open where the match is weak. Expanded clones are given a class, and other clones once, few, many or no size at all.

d_call | j_call | clone_size | v_call | cdr3_nt | cdr3_aa
TRBD1 | TRBJ1-3 | - | TRBV6-5 | TGTGCCAGCAGACCCCCAGGGGGCTCTGGAAACACCATATATTTT | CASRPPGGSGNTIYF
TRBD1 | TRBJ2-5 | - | TRBV7-6 | TGTGCCAGCAGCTTAGCGGACAGGTCCCAAGAGACCCAGTACTTC | CASSLADRSQETQYF
- | TRBJ1-3 | - | TRBV7-9 | TGTGCCAGCAGCTTAGGACAGACGAGCTCTGGAAACACCATATATTTT | CASSLGQTSSGNTIYF
- | TRBJ2-5 | - | TRBV6-5 | TGTGCCAGCAGTCCCCTTCGGGGGGCGGGGGAGACCCAGTACTTC | CASSPLRGAGETQYF
TRBD2 | TRBJ2-1 | - | TRBV6-4 | TGTGCCAGCAGTGACTTGAGCGGGGGTCAGCAGTTCTTC | CASSDLSGGQQFF
- | TRBJ1-5 | - | TRBV6-2/TRBV6-3 | TGTGCCAGCAGTTCCCCCAATAGCAATCAGCCCCAGCATTTT | CASSSPNSNQPQHF
TRBD1 | TRBJ1-2 | - | TRBV7-3 | TGTGCCAGCAGCCCAACTTCGGCTACAGGGGCATTCTATGGCTACACCTTC | CASSPTSATGAFYGYTF
TRBD1 | TRBJ1-4 | - | TRBV4-3 | TGCGCCAGCAGCCAAGATAGGGACAGGCAGAGAAAACTGTTTTTT | CASSQDRDRQRKLFF
- | TRBJ1-2 | - | TRBV7-2 | TGTGCCAGCAGCCCCCGGAACAGTGGCTACACCTTC | CASSPRNSGYTF
TRBD1 | TRBJ1-6 | - | TRBV11-2 | TGTGCCAGCAGCCCCGGGACAGGGAATTCACCCCTCCACTTT | CASSPGTGNSPLHF
TRBD2 | TRBJ2-7 | - | TRBV14 | TGTGCCAGCAGCCAAGGCGGGGGGCCGGGGTACGAGCAGTACTTC | CASSQGGGPGYEQYF
TRBD1 | TRBJ1-2 | - | TRBV5-1 | TGCGCCAGCAGGCCGGGACAGGGGGCTTCCGGAGGCTACACCTTC | CASRPGQGASGGYTF
TRBD1 | TRBJ1-2 | - | TRBV28 | TGTGCCAGCAGGGAAGGGACAGGACGCTATGGCTACACCTTC | CASREGTGRYGYTF
- | TRBJ2-7 | few | TRBV7-3 | TGTGCCAGCAGCCTCGTTTCCGGGGGCGAGCAGTACTTC | CASSLVSGGEQYF
- | TRBJ1-4 | - | TRBV5-4 | TGTGCCAGCAGTTACGGGGAAAAACTGTTTTTT | CASSYGEKLFF
- | TRBJ1-4 | - | TRBV6-2/TRBV6-3 | TGTGCCAGCAGTTACGCGCCCGATGAAAAACTGTTTTTT | CASSYAPDEKLFF
- | TRBJ1-1 | - | TRBV4-3 | TGCGCCAGCAGCCAAGATTGGGCGAATGCAGGGGACACTGAAGCTTTCTTT | CASSQDWANAGDTEAFF
- | TRBJ1-1 | - | TRBV7-3 | TGTGCCAGCAGCAACGGACACCTGAACACTGAAGCTTTCTTT | CASSNGHLNTEAFF
TRBD1 | TRBJ1-2 | - | TRBV10-3 | TGTGCCATCAGTGAGTCAAGGACAGGGATTGGCTACACCTTC | CAISESRTGIGYTF
- | TRBJ1-2 | - | TRBV7-7 | TGTGCCAGCAGCTTAGGGACCACCAAGCAGGGGATACACTATGGCTACACCTTC | CASSLGTTKQGIHYGYTF
- | TRBJ1-5 | - | TRBV28 | TGTGCCAGCAGAGAGGGCCCGACCCTTCATCAGCCCCAGCATTTT | CASREGPTLHQPQHF
TRBD2 | TRBJ2-4 | - | TRBV7-3 | TGTGCCAGCAGCCTCGGGGCTAGCGGGGCACAAAACATTCAGTACTTC | CASSLGASGAQNIQYF
TRBD1 | TRBJ1-2 | - | TRBV14 | TGTGCCAGCAGCCAAACACAGGGGGCGTTATATGGCTACACCTTC | CASSQTQGALYGYTF
- | TRBJ1-2 | - | TRBV3-1/TRBV3-2 | TGTGCCAGCAGCCAAGACGGTGTCCCTAACTATGGCTACACCTTC | CASSQDGVPNYGYTF
TRBD1 | TRBJ1-6 | - | TRBV4-2 | TGTGCCAGCAGCCAAGGCCGGACAGGGGTTAGTTCACCCCTCCACTTT | CASSQGRTGVSSPLHF
- | TRBJ1-3 | - | TRBV28 | TGTGCCAGCAGTGACGCCCTCGCGGCAGCTGGAAACACCATATATTTT | CASSDALAAAGNTIYF
- | TRBJ1-2 | - | TRBV5-1 | TGCGCCAGCAGCATGACAGCGGGAGGTCTAAGTGGCTACACCTTC | CASSMTAGGLSGYTF
TRBD1 | TRBJ2-2 | - | TRBV10-3 | TGTGCCACCAAGACAGGGGGCGCGGGTAATACCGGGGAGCTGTTTTTT | CATKTGGAGNTGELFF
- | TRBJ2-1 | - | TRBV27 | TGTGCCAGCAGTTTACGGGTGAGCTCCTACAATGAGCAGTTCTTC | CASSLRVSSYNEQFF
TRBD2 | TRBJ2-1 | once | TRBV24-1 | TGTGCCACCAGTGATCTAGCGGGAAGAAGCTACAATGAGCAGTTCTTC | CATSDLAGRSYNEQFF
- | TRBJ1-6 | - | TRBV28 | TGTGCCAGCAGTGCCCCTGGAACAGGGAGGGATTCACCCCTCCACTTT | CASSAPGTGRDSPLHF
- | TRBJ1-5 | - | TRBV4-1 | TGCGCCAGCAGCCACCTCGGGGATCAGCCCCAGCATTTT | CASSHLGDQPQHF
TRBD1 | TRBJ1-1 | - | TRBV28 | TGTGCCAGCCGACGATCCCGGGACAGGGCGGCACCCGAAGCTTTCTTT | CASRRSRDRAAPEAFF
TRBD2 | TRBJ2-1 | - | TRBV27 | TGTGCCAGCCAGCGGGGGACTAGCCAAGCAAGCTCCTACAATGAGCAGTTCTTC | CASQRGTSQASSYNEQFF
TRBD1 | TRBJ1-2 | - | TRBV5-1 | TGCGCCAGCAGCACTACAGGGGGCGCGAACTATGGCTACACCTTC | CASSTTGGANYGYTF
- | TRBJ1-4 | - | TRBV7-8 | TGTGCCAGCAGCCTAGCTCATCGACAGGAACATAATGAAAAACTGTTTTTT | CASSLAHRQEHNEKLFF
TRBD1 | TRBJ2-7 | - | TRBV6-5 | TGTGCCAGCAGGAAGGGACAGGGGCGGAACAACGAGCAGTACTTC | CASRKGQGRNNEQYF
- | TRBJ1-1 | - | TRBV7-9 | TGTGCCAGCAGCCCAGACAGGTGGACTGAAGCTTTCTTT | CASSPDRWTEAFF
TRBD1 | TRBJ2-7 | - | TRBV28 | TGTGCCAGCAGTTCGCCCTCCGGGACAGGGTACTACGAGCAGTACTTC | CASSSPSGTGYYEQYF
- | TRBJ2-7 | - | TRBV28 | TGTGCCAGCAGCCTCAACCGGGCTAGCGAACATAGCTCCTACGAGCAGTACTTC | CASSLNRASEHSSYEQYF
TRBD1 | TRBJ1-3 | - | TRBV7-2 | TGTGCCAGCAGCTTACAGGGGGCTGGAAACACCATATATTTT | CASSLQGAGNTIYF
- | TRBJ1-4 | - | TRBV25-1 | TGTGCCAGCAGTGAATTAGTGGGTAGGAGGGGACGGACCGAAAAACTGTTTTTT | CASSELVGRRGRTEKLFF